The 8 T cell receptor beta chains reported below all come from one sample, sequenced in a study of blood T cell repertoires in COVID-19. Sequencing used immunoSEQ multiplex PCR; TCRdb keeps in-frame clones, though not all of them. Here the sample spans about 140,000 clones, roughly 76% being singletons. The sequenced material came from peripheral blood. These receptors all stem from a woman between 50 and 59 years old with active or convalescent COVID-19.

The V and J genes are TRBV28 and TRBJ1-2; D is unresolved. V lost 4 bases to trimming and J lost 5 bases, with 5 bases between them. Germline CDR1 MDHEN, CDR2 SYDVKM. The CDR3 is 11 amino acids. The CDR3 is CASSSQYGYTF. The CDR3 nucleotides are TGTGCCAGCAGTTCCCAGTATGGCTACACCTTC.

The chain links TRBV25-1 to TRBJ2-7; 10 nucleotides align to TRBD1. The CDR3 covers 15 residues. The V gene end was trimmed by 6 bases and the J gene end by 5 bases; junction bases not matched to a gene: 10. Germline loops: CDR1 MGHDK, CDR2 SYGVNS. This CDR3 is CASRTNVGQGNEQYF. The CDR3 DNA sequence: TGTGCCAGCAGGACGAATGTGGGACAGGGGAACGAGCAGTACTTC.

The rearrangement uses TRBV12-3 or TRBV12-4 and TRBJ2-7, with D unresolved. With 3 bases removed from V and 6 bases from J, the gap between germline ends came to 12 bases. The CDR3 extends over 13 amino acids. This chain's CDR3 is CASSLRVRVEQYF. The CDR3, as DNA: TGTGCCAGCAGTTTGCGAGTGAGAGTCGAGCAGTACTTC.

J is TRBJ2-5 and V is TRBV9; 8 bases are shared with TRBD2. Germline V CDR1 and CDR2: SGDLS, YYNGEE. The CDR3 covers 15 residues. Unmatched junction bases numbered 8, after V lost 3 bases and J lost 4 bases. CDR3 coding DNA: TGTGCCAGCAGCGCTAGCGGGTCCCCGGCAGAGACCCAGTACTTC. It is translated as CASSASGSPAETQYF.

With regard to this clone: In the same sample, other DNA sequences code for this CDR3. The V and J genes are TRBV9 and TRBJ2-3, with D tentatively TRBD2 (7 bases). Looked up from germline, CDR1 is SGDLS and CDR2 is YYNGEE. V lost 0 bases to trimming and J lost 1 base, with 9 bases between them. The CDR3 consists of 15 residues. CDR3 amino acids: CASSVAGGRTDTQYF. The CDR3, as DNA: TGTGCCAGCAGCGTAGCCGGGGGGCGCACAGATACGCAGTATTTT.

The V call is TRBV18, the J call TRBJ2-3; TRBD2 is a possible D gene (5 bases). The CDR3 extends over 16 amino acids. Germline CDR1 KGHSH, CDR2 LQKENI. V lost 4 bases and J 0 bases, leaving 14 bases between the germline ends. The CDR3 bases are TGTGCCAGCTCACGGGTTGGGTCTAGCAGCACAGATACGCAGTATTTT. It yields the protein CASSRVGSSSTDTQYF. The full variable domain, in which reference TRBV18 and TRBJ2-3 provide the parts outside the CDR3, is NAGVMQNPRHLVRRRGQEARLRCSPMKGHSHVYWYRQLPEEGLKFMVYLQKENIIDESGMPKERFSAEFPKEGPSILRIQQVVRGDSAAYFCASSRVGSSSTDTQYFGPGTRLTVL.

This rearrangement joins TRBV7-9 to TRBJ1-4, with D possibly TRBD1 on 6 matching bases. V was cut by 4 bases and J by 4 bases, with 16 bases left in between. The CDR3 sequence is 16 residues long. In germline, CDR1 is SEHNR, CDR2 FQNEAQ (reference sequence). CDR3 protein: CASSWTVLGDNEKLFF. CDR3 coding DNA: TGTGCCAGCAGCTGGACAGTGCTTGGGGATAATGAAAAACTGTTTTTT.

The chain joins TRBV19 to TRBJ1-2, with 8 bases matching TRBD1. The CDR3 is 15 residues long. Per germline, CDR1 LNHDA and CDR2 SQIVND (reference sequence). V lost 6 bases and J lost 0; bases outside the gene matches: 6. CDR3 sequence (DNA): TGTGCCAGTAGGACAGGGGTCGGAGCTAACTATGGCTACACCTTC. Its protein product is CASRTGVGANYGYTF.